Below are 22 T cell receptor beta chains sequenced from a single sample in a study of CD8 T cells in Susac syndrome. The authors reverse transcribed roughly 0.5 to 1 ug RNA with random hexamers. TCRdb reprocessed the immunoSEQ multiplex PCR reads with MiXCR, giving one entry per CDR3 protein. The sample has about 120,000 distinct CDR3 sequences; nearly 96% are singletons. Sequencing was done on a sample of CD4+ T cells from PBMCs. Receptors were obtained from a human donor with Susac syndrome.

The rearrangement links TRBV29-1 to TRBJ1-3, with D uncertain. There are 15 residues in the CDR3. Deletions cut 1 base from V and 0 bases from J, with 10 bases between. Looked up from germline, CDR1 is SQVTM and CDR2 is ANQGSEA. CDR3 nucleotides: TGCAGCGTTGAAGGGACTTACAGCTCTGGAAACACCATATATTTT. This sequence encodes CSVEGTYSSGNTIYF.

The chain employs TRBV20-1 and TRBJ1-1; 7 bases agree with TRBD1. CDR3 length: 16 residues. The junction had 14 bases not matched to a gene; V was cut back by 2 bases and J by 5 bases. CDR1 and CDR2 (germline): DFQATT, SNEGSKA (reference sequence). This CDR3 is CSARSPPWAGGTEAFF. The DNA of the CDR3 is TGCAGTGCTAGATCCCCCCCCTGGGCAGGGGGGACTGAAGCTTTCTTT.

The rearrangement joins TRBV9 to TRBJ2-5; D is undetermined. Germline V gene data show CDR1 as SGDLS and CDR2 as YYNGEE. The CDR3 is 13 amino acids. With 1 base removed from V and 3 bases from J, the gap between germline ends came to 7 bases. The CDR3 coding sequence is TGTGCCAGCAGCGTAAGCCCGAAAGAGACCCAGTACTTC. This translates into CASSVSPKETQYF.

The chain couples TRBV30 to TRBJ2-3; a possible D gene is TRBD2 (6 bases). Germline-derived CDR1 and CDR2 are GTSNPN and SVGIG (reference sequence). Trimming shortened V by 5 bases and J by 4 bases, and 34 bases separated the two germline ends. The CDR3 has 20 residues. The CDR3 here is CAWGFVPQGLGWASADTQYF. The CDR3 nucleotides are TGTGCCTGGGGCTTCGTTCCTCAAGGTCTAGGGTGGGCTAGCGCAGATACGCAGTATTTT.

V gene TRBV29-1 combines with J gene TRBJ2-2, with D perhaps matching TRBD2 (6 bases). The CDR3 sequence is 13 residues long. CDR1 SQVTM and CDR2 ANQGSEA come from the germline V gene. Trimming pared 7 bases from V and 4 bases from J, leaving 13 bases between. CDR3 bases: TGCAGCGCGAAGACTAGGGGCACCGGGGAGCTGTTTTTT. This codes for CSAKTRGTGELFF.

This clonotype appeared once. The rearrangement joins TRBV18 to TRBJ2-7, with D possibly called TRBD1 or TRBD2 (5 bases each). Looked up from germline, CDR1 is KGHSH and CDR2 is LQKENI. The CDR3 has 12 amino acids. Trimming took 5 bases from V and 3 from J, leaving 8 bases between them. CDR3 in amino acids: CASSRDRYEQYF. The DNA for the CDR3 is TGTGCCAGCTCAAGGGACCGCTACGAGCAGTACTTC.

The chain carries TRBV7-2 and TRBJ2-5, with D unclear. The CDR3 consists of 15 residues. Trimming cost V 2 bases and J 7 bases, with 17 bases left between them. CDR1 and CDR2 from the germline V gene are SGHTA and FQGNSA. The CDR3 nucleotides are TGTGCCAGCAGCTTACCCTCCGGGCCGATGGGGACCCAGTACTTC. It yields the protein CASSLPSGPMGTQYF.

V is TRBV20-1 and J is TRBJ2-7; D unclear. The germline V gene encodes CDR1 DFQATT and CDR2 SNEGSKA (reference sequence). The V gene lost 0 bases and the J gene lost 9 bases, with 15 bases spanning the gap. This CDR3 has 13 residues. The DNA for the CDR3 is TGCAGTGCTAGAGATGGTCTGGGCGGCGGGCAGTACTTC. Its protein product is CSARDGLGGGQYF.

CDR3 DNA sequence: TGCAGTGCTAGTAGCCCCGGGCCCCAGTACTTC. It specifies CSASSPGPQYF. The chain carries TRBV20-1 and TRBJ2-5, with D unclear. The V end lost 3 bases, the J end lost 9 bases, and 11 bases lay between the germline ends. The germline CDR1 and CDR2 sequences are DFQATT and SNEGSKA (reference sequence). This CDR3 is built from 11 residues.

CDR3 in amino acids: CASSPMRLAGYNEQFF. The CDR3 nucleotides are TGTGCCAGCAGCCCTATGAGGCTAGCGGGATACAATGAGCAGTTCTTC. This chain links TRBV9 with TRBJ2-1; 9 nucleotides agree with TRBD2. V lost 4 bases and J lost 4; bases outside the gene matches: 9. CDR3 size: 16 residues. CDR1 is SGDLS and CDR2 is YYNGEE in the germline V gene.

This clonotype was picked up one time. The chain recombines TRBV3-1 with TRBJ2-7, with D unclear. Germline CDR1 and CDR2: LGHDT and YNNKEL (reference sequence). Trimming cost V 3 bases and J 6 bases, with 18 bases left between them. CDR3 length: 15 residues. The CDR3 loop is CASSQWALQSLEQYF. In DNA, the CDR3 is TGTGCCAGCAGCCAGTGGGCGCTGCAAAGTCTCGAGCAGTACTTC.

The chain is built from TRBV18 and TRBJ2-3, with a weak D call TRBD2 (5 bases). Germline CDR1 is KGHSH and CDR2 is LQKENI. Trimming removed 2 bases from V and 4 bases from J, with 10 bases in between. The CDR3 spans 14 residues. The DNA for the CDR3 is TGTGCCAGCTCACCAATTTTCGGGGCAGATACGCAGTATTTT. As protein: CASSPIFGADTQYF.

This clonotype was counted once. The V gene is TRBV29-1, the J gene TRBJ2-1; possible D gene TRBD2, 6 bases. The CDR3 runs to 16 residues. The germline V and J ends were trimmed by 2 bases and 1 base, with 15 bases remaining between them. The V gene's germline CDR1 is SQVTM and CDR2 ANQGSEA. Here the CDR3 reads CSVEPGLLISYNEQFF. The CDR3 bases are TGCAGCGTTGAACCGGGACTTCTAATTTCCTACAATGAGCAGTTCTTC.

The chain is built from TRBV2 and TRBJ2-3, with a possible D match to TRBD2 (6 bases). V was pared by 5 bases and J by 4 bases, with 13 bases between. The CDR3 is 14 amino acids. In germline, CDR1 is SNHLY, CDR2 FYNNEI. CDR3 coding DNA: TGTGCCAGCAGTTCGGAGGGAATGGCAGATACGCAGTATTTT. This encodes CASSSEGMADTQYF.

The rearrangement uses TRBV29-1 and TRBJ2-5; weak D call: TRBD2 (5 bases). Trimming shortened V by 3 bases and J by 2 bases, and 10 bases separated the two germline ends. Germline loops: CDR1 SQVTM, CDR2 ANQGSEA. The CDR3 has 13 amino acids. As DNA, the CDR3 is TGCAGCGTTGATCGGAGCGGTCAAGAGACCCAGTACTTC. Protein product: CSVDRSGQETQYF.

J is TRBJ2-3 and V is TRBV20-1, with 11 bases aligning to TRBD2. The trim removed 2 bases at V and 6 bases at J, leaving 10 bases unmatched. CDR3 size: 16 residues. CDR1 is DFQATT and CDR2 is SNEGSKA in the germline V gene (reference sequence). The CDR3: CSARYQLAGVPDTQYF. The CDR3 nucleotides are TGCAGTGCTAGATACCAACTAGCGGGAGTTCCGGATACGCAGTATTTT.

The rearrangement links TRBV27 to TRBJ1-4, with TRBD1 identical over 10 bases. Germline CDR1 is MNHEY and CDR2 is SMNVEV (reference sequence). Losses at the gene ends were 3 bases for V and 7 bases for J; bases not matched to a gene: 5. The CDR3 is 15 residues long. The chain's CDR3 is CASSLGQGSREKLFF. CDR3 nucleotide sequence: TGTGCCAGCAGTTTGGGACAGGGGTCTCGTGAAAAACTGTTTTTT.

The J gene is TRBJ2-2, the V gene TRBV6-1; 11 nucleotides line up with TRBD1. Losses at the gene ends were 3 bases for V and 4 bases for J; bases not matched to a gene: 4. The CDR3 contains 16 residues. Per germline, CDR1 MNHNS and CDR2 SASEGT. The CDR3 loop reads CASSEGQGVATGELFF. CDR3 DNA: TGTGCCAGCAGTGAGGGACAGGGGGTTGCCACCGGGGAGCTGTTTTTT.

CDR3 loop: CAQRVGRTEAFF. CDR3 DNA sequence: TGTGCCCAAAGGGTGGGGAGAACTGAAGCTTTCTTT. The chain carries TRBV30 and TRBJ1-1; D remains ambiguous. CDR3 length: 12 amino acids. The germline gives CDR1 GTSNPN, CDR2 SVGIG (reference sequence). V lost 8 bases, J lost 5 bases, and 15 bases lay in between.

J is TRBJ2-7 and V is TRBV2; maybe TRBD2 (6 bases). Germline values: CDR1 SNHLY, CDR2 FYNNEI. Trimming shortened V by 10 bases and J by 0 bases, and 13 bases separated the two germline ends. CDR3 length equals 13 residues. CDR3 loop: CAIKREVSYEQYF. The CDR3 DNA is TGTGCCATTAAGAGGGAGGTCTCCTACGAGCAGTACTTC.

The chain recombines TRBV7-9 with TRBJ1-5; 10 nucleotides match TRBD1. This CDR3 is built from 16 residues. CDR1 is SEHNR, CDR2 FQNEAQ, per germline (reference sequence). V shed 4 bases, J shed 0 bases, and the junction held 3 bases outside the gene matches. The CDR3 DNA reads TGTGCCAGCAGCTCGGACAGGGGGAATAGCAATCAGCCCCAGCATTTT. Translating gives CASSSDRGNSNQPQHF.

The V gene is TRBV29-1, the J gene TRBJ2-7; no clear D. The V gene's germline CDR1 is SQVTM and CDR2 ANQGSEA. The CDR3 extends over 12 amino acids. V was cut by 7 bases and J by 4 bases, with 14 bases left in between. CDR3 sequence (DNA): TGCAGCGCGGACGGCGAAGATTACGAGCAGTACTTC. This codes for CSADGEDYEQYF.